The T cell receptor beta chain described here comes from a study of shared clonotypes between healthy human individuals. Donors were healthy HIV-negative adults without recently reported acute infections or vaccinations. Only in-frame clones appear in the TCRdb table, and some are missing; sequencing was by immunoSEQ multiplex PCR. The sample has roughly 2.2 million clones; around 93% are singletons. Losses at the gene ends were 1 base for V and 6 bases for J; bases not matched to a gene: 6. This CDR3 spans 15 amino acids. Germline V gene data show CDR1 as SGHTA and CDR2 as FQGTGA. The sample comprised naive CD4+ T cells from PBMCs. The subset denotes: CD45RA+ positively selected. This receptor was identified in a man aged 18 to 29 in good health. Some clones in this sample may be carry-over from other donors' samples. V and J are TRBV7-3 and TRBJ2-1; TRBD1 aligns across 7 bases. The chain's CDR3 is CASSLISAGGNEQFF. In nucleotides, the CDR3 is TGTGCCAGCAGCTTAATTTCGGCAGGGGGCAATGAGCAGTTCTTC. Full variable domain (remainder filled in from reference TRBV7-3 and TRBJ2-1): GAGVSQTPSNKVTEKGKYVELRCDPISGHTALYWYRQSLGQGPEFLIYFQGTGAADDSGLPNDRFFAVRPEGSVSTLKIQRTERGDSAVYLCASSLISAGGNEQFFGPGTRLTVL.